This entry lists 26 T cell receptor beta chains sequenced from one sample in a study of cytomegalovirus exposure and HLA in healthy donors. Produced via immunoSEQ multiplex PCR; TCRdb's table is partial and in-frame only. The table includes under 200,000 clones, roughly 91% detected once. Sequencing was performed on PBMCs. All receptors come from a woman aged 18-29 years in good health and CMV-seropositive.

CDR3 sequence (DNA): TGCGCCAGCGCCCCCGGGACAGGGAATCAGCCCCAGCATTTT. It is translated as CASAPGTGNQPQHF. The chain carries TRBV5-1 and TRBJ1-5; 9 bases match TRBD1. The trim removed 7 bases at V and 4 bases at J, leaving 6 bases unmatched. The V gene's germline CDR1 is SGHRS and CDR2 YFSETQ. CDR3 size: 14 residues. The full variable domain, in which reference TRBV5-1 and TRBJ1-5 provide the parts outside the CDR3, is KAGVTQTPRYLIKTRGQQVTLSCSPISGHRSVSWYQQTPGQGLQFLFEYFSETQRNKGNFPGRFSGRQFSNSRSEMNVSTLELGDSALYLCASAPGTGNQPQHFGDGTRLSIL.

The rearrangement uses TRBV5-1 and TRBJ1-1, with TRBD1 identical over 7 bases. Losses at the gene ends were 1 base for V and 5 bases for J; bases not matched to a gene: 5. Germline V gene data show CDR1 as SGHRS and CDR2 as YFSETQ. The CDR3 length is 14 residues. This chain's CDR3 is CASSLWDSGTEAFF. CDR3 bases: TGCGCCAGCAGCTTGTGGGACAGTGGAACTGAAGCTTTCTTT.

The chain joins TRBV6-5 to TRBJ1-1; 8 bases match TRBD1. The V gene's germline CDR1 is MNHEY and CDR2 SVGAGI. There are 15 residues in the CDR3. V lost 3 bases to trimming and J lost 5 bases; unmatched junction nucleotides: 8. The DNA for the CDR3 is TGTGCCAGCAGTTATAGGACAGGGCGGGGTACTGAAGCTTTCTTT. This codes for CASSYRTGRGTEAFF.

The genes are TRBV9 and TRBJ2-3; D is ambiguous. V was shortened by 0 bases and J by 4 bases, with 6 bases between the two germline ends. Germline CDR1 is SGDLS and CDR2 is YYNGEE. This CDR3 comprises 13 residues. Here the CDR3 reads CASSVDSSDTQYF. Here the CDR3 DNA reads TGTGCCAGCAGCGTAGATAGTTCAGATACGCAGTATTTT.

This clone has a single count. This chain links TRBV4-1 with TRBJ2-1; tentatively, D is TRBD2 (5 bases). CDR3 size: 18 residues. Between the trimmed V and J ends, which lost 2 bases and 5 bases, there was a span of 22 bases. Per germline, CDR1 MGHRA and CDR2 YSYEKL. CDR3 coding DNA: TGCGCCAGCAGCCAACCGTATAAGGACTCCGGTGCGGACAATGAGCAGTTCTTC. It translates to CASSQPYKDSGADNEQFF.

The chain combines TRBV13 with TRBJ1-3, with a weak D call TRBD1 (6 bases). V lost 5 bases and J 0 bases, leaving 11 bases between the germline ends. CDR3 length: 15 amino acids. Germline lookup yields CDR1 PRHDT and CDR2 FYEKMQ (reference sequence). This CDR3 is CASSLTGFSGNTIYF. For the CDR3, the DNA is TGTGCCAGCAGCCTCACAGGGTTCTCTGGAAACACCATATATTTT.

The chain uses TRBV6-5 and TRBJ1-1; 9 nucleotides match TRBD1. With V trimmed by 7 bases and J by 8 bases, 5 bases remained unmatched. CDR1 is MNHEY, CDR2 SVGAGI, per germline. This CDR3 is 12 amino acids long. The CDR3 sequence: CASTRDRGEAFF. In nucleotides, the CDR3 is TGTGCCAGCACCAGAGACAGGGGGGAAGCTTTCTTT.

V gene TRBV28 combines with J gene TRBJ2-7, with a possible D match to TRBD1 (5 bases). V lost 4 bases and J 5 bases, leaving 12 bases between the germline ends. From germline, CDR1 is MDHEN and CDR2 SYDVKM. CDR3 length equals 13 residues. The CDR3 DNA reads TGTGCCAGCAGTTCCCAGGGATGGGACGAGCAGTACTTC. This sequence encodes CASSSQGWDEQYF.

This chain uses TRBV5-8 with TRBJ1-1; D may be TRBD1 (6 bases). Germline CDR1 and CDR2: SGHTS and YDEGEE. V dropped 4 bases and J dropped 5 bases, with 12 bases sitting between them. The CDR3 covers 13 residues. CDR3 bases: TGTGCCAGCAGCGCCACAGGGAGAACTGAAGCTTTCTTT. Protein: CASSATGRTEAFF. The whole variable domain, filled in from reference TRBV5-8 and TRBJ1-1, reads EAGVTQSPTHLIKTRGQQATLRCSPISGHTSVYWYQQALGLGLQFLLWYDEGEERNRGNFPPRFSGRQFPNYSSELNVNALELEDSALYLCASSATGRTEAFFGQGTRLTVV.

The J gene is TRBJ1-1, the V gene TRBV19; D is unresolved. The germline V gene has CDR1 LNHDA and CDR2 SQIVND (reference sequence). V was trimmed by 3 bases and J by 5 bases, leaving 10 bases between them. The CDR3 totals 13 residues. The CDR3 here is CASSIFEGTEAFF. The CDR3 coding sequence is TGTGCCAGTAGTATCTTCGAGGGAACTGAAGCTTTCTTT.

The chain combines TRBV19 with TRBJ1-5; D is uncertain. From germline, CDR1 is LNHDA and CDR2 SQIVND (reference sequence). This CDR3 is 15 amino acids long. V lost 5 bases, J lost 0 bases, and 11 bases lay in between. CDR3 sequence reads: CASSRYRHSNQPQHF. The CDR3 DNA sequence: TGTGCCAGTAGTCGCTATCGACATAGCAATCAGCCCCAGCATTTT.

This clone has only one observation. Here the CDR3 DNA reads TGCGCCAGCAGCGCCGGGAGGGCCTTCTCCCGCTATGAGCAGTTCTTC. Amino acids: CASSAGRAFSRYEQFF. The chain employs TRBV4-1 and TRBJ2-1; TRBD2 matches at 8 bases. From germline, CDR1 is MGHRA and CDR2 YSYEKL. With 5 bases clipped from V and 8 bases from J, the junction kept 14 bases outside the gene matches. The CDR3 has 16 amino acids.

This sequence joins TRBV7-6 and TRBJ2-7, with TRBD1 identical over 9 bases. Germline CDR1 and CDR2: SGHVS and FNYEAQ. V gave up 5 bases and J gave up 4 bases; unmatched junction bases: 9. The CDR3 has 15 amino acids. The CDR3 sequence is CASSVGQGEWYEQYF. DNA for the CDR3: TGTGCCAGCAGCGTGGGACAGGGTGAGTGGTACGAGCAGTACTTC.

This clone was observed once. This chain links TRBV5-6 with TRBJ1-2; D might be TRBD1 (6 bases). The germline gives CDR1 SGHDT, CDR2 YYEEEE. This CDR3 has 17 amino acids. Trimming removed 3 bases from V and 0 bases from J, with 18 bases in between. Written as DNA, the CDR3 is TGTGCCAGCAGCTGGGACACAACCCTCGGGTCTAACTATGGCTACACCTTC. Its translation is CASSWDTTLGSNYGYTF.

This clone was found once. DNA for the CDR3: TGTGCCAGTAGTATAGATGACAGGAGCTCCTACGAGCAGTACTTC. Encoded protein: CASSIDDRSSYEQYF. The chain joins TRBV19 to TRBJ2-7; TRBD1 is a possible D gene (6 bases). The V gene lost 0 bases and the J gene lost 0 bases, with 9 bases spanning the gap. Germline CDR1 and CDR2: LNHDA and SQIVND (reference sequence). The CDR3 is 15 residues long.

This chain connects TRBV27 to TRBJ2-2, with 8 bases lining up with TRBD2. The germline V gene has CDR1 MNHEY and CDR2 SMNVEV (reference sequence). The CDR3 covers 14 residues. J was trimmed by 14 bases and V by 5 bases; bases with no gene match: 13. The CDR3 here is CASSGIAGSTPLFF. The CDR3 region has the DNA TGTGCCAGCAGTGGCATAGCGGGAAGTACCCCTCTGTTTTTT.

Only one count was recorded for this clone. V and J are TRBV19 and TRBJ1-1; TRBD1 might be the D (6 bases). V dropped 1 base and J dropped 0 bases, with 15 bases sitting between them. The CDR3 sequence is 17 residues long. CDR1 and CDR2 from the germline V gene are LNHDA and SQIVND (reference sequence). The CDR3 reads CASSIVPKTGLNTEAFF. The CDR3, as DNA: TGTGCCAGTAGTATAGTCCCCAAAACAGGGTTGAACACTGAAGCTTTCTTT.

The CDR3 DNA is TGTGCCAGCCGGGGGGTGCCATCCTACAATGAGCAGTTCTTC. Translation gives CASRGVPSYNEQFF. The rearrangement links TRBV28 to TRBJ2-1; 7 bases match TRBD2. After removal of 8 bases from V and 1 base from J, the junction contained 5 bases not matched to a gene. The germline gives CDR1 MDHEN, CDR2 SYDVKM. This CDR3 spans 14 amino acids.

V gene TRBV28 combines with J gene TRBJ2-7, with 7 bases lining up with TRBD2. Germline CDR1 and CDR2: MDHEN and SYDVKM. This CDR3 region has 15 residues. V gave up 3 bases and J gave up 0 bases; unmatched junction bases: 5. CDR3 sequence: CASSFGGTRSYEQYF. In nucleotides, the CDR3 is TGTGCCAGCAGTTTCGGGGGGACTCGCTCCTACGAGCAGTACTTC. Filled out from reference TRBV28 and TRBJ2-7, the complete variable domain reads DVKVTQSSRYLVKRTGEKVFLECVQDMDHENMFWYRQDPGLGLRLIYFSYDVKMKEKGDIPEGYSVSREKKERFSLILESASTNQTSMYLCASSFGGTRSYEQYFGPGTRLTVT.

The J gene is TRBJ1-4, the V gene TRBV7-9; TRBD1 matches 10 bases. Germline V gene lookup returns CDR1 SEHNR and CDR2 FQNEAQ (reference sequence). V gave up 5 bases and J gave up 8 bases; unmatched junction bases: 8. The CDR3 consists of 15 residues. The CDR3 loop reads CASSERGQGSEKLFF. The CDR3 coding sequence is TGTGCCAGCAGCGAGCGGGGACAGGGGAGCGAAAAACTGTTTTTT.

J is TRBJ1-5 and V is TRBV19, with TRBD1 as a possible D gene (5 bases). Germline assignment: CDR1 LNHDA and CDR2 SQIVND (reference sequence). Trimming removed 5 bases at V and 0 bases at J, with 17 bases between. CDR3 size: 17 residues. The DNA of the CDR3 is TGTGCCAGTAGTCGGGACTCGAGAGGGTATAGCAATCAGCCCCAGCATTTT. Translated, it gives CASSRDSRGYSNQPQHF.

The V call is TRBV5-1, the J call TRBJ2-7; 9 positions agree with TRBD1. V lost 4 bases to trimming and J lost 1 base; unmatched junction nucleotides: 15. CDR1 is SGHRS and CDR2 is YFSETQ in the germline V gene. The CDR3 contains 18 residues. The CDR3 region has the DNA TGCGCCAGCAGCCGGCGAAGATTTACAGGGGGCCCGTCCTACGAGCAGTACTTC. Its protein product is CASSRRRFTGGPSYEQYF.

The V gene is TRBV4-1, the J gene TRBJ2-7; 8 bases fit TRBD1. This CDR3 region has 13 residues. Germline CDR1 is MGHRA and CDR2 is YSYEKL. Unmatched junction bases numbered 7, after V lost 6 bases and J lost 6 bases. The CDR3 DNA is TGCGCCAGCAGTCGGACAGGGCCCTCCGAGCAGTACTTC. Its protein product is CASSRTGPSEQYF.

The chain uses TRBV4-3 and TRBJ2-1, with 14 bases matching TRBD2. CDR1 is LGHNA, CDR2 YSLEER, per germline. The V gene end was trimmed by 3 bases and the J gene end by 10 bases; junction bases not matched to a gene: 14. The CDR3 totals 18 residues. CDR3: CASSQGTLGLAGVKEQFF. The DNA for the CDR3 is TGCGCCAGCAGCCAGGGCACCCTGGGACTAGCGGGAGTGAAAGAGCAGTTCTTC.

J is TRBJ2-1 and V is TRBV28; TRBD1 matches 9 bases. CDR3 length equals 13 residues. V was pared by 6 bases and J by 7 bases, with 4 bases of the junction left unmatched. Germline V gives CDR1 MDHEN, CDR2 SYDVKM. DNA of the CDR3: TGTGCCAGCAGACGGACAGGGGAGAATGAGCAGTTCTTC. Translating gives CASRRTGENEQFF.

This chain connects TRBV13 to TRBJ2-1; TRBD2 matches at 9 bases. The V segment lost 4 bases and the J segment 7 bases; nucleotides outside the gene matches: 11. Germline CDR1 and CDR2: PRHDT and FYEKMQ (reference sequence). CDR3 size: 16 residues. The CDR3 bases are TGTGCCAGCAGCTCCACCTTAGCGGGAGTAACGAATGAGCAGTTCTTC. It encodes CASSSTLAGVTNEQFF.